This TCR beta chain was profiled in a study of human T cells and chemical hapten exposure. Study results and caveats: Expanded TCRs clustered into significantly more large CDR3 similarity groups than controls, the analysis revealed.

The sample's time point: patch test 1, 2 weeks after DPC sensitization. Treatment meaning: therapeutic diphenylcyclopropenone sensitization with weekly scalp DPC. MiXCR was run by TCRdb on the RACE reads, yielding one entry per CDR3 protein. The sample lists approximately 82,000 distinct CDR3 sequences, over 9.5% seen once, with 3% to 4% in the top ten. Comments on this clonotype: Its antigen is currently unknown. This may arise from a read error, as a much more abundant clone is one base away.

The specimen was whole blood, collected in connection with sensitization to the hapten diphenylcyclopropenone (DPC). This clonotype was obtained from an older woman with alopecia areata. Some clones in this sample may be carry-over from other donors' samples.

CDR3 residues: CATTGGASLADTQYF. CDR3 DNA: TGTGCCACCACCGGGGGGGCATCCCTCGCAGATACGCAGTATTTT. The chain uses TRBV28 and TRBJ2-3, with 8 bases identical to TRBD2. J lost 4 bases, V lost 10 bases, and 13 bases had no gene match. The germline gives CDR1 MDHEN, CDR2 SYDVKM. This CDR3 contains 15 residues.